The next 20 T cell receptor beta chains were all read from a single sample in a study of cytomegalovirus exposure and HLA in healthy donors. The primer mix had 60 Vbeta and 13 Jbeta primers. Data came from immunoSEQ multiplex PCR; TCRdb stores just in-frame clones and leaves some out. This table holds about 160,000 clones, about 80% found once. Specimen: PBMCs. These TCRs come from a man between 45 and 60 years old in good health and CMV-seropositive.

CDR3 protein: CASSLGVGEGGEAFF. CDR3 nucleotide sequence: TGTGCCAGCAGCTTAGGAGTAGGTGAAGGGGGTGAAGCTTTCTTT. The chain couples TRBV11-2 to TRBJ1-1; tentative D call: TRBD1 (6 bases). CDR1 is SGHAT and CDR2 is FQNNGV in the germline V gene. The V end was cut by 1 base, the J end by 7 bases, with 16 bases between. This CDR3 region has 15 residues.

V gene TRBV9 combines with J gene TRBJ1-4; tentative D call: TRBD1 (5 bases). The CDR3 spans 16 residues. Trimming took 4 bases from V and 2 from J, leaving 15 bases between them. CDR1 and CDR2 (germline): SGDLS, YYNGEE. CDR3 nucleotides: TGTGCCAGCAGCTCCCTAGGTGGGGCGACTAATGAAAAACTGTTTTTT. This translates into CASSSLGGATNEKLFF.

V and J are TRBV4-2 and TRBJ2-3, with 8 positions matching TRBD2. The germline gives CDR1 LGHNA, CDR2 YNFKEQ. J was trimmed by 1 base and V by 0 bases; bases with no gene match: 6. This CDR3 contains 17 residues. The DNA for the CDR3 is TGTGCCAGCAGCCAAGAGGCGCGGGGGGCCGGCACAGATACGCAGTATTTT. This translates into CASSQEARGAGTDTQYF.

The J gene is TRBJ2-1, the V gene TRBV4-2; 15 positions agree with TRBD2. The CDR3 runs to 15 residues. The V and J ends lost 4 bases and 6 bases, in that order; junction bases with no gene match: 1. Germline assignment: CDR1 LGHNA and CDR2 YNFKEQ. The CDR3 DNA sequence: TGTGCCAGCAGCCTGGGACTAGCGGGGGGCAATGAGCAGTTCTTC. Protein product: CASSLGLAGGNEQFF.

The chain uses TRBV18 and TRBJ1-1; perhaps TRBD1 as D (6 bases). The germline CDR1 and CDR2 sequences are KGHSH and LQKENI. The CDR3 runs to 14 residues. V was trimmed by 2 bases and J by 5 bases, leaving 12 bases between them. CDR3 loop: CASSPRGSRTEAFF. In DNA, the CDR3 is TGTGCCAGCTCACCAAGGGGGAGTCGGACTGAAGCTTTCTTT.

V and J are TRBV28 and TRBJ2-3, with D possibly TRBD2 on 5 matching bases. The CDR3 is 13 residues long. Trimming removed 6 bases at V and 4 bases at J, with 11 bases between. CDR1 is MDHEN and CDR2 is SYDVKM in the germline V gene. The CDR3 nucleotides are TGTGCCAGCAGCAGCGGTTCCCCAGATACGCAGTATTTT. Amino acids: CASSSGSPDTQYF.

This rearrangement joins TRBV29-1 to TRBJ2-7; 7 bases match TRBD1. The CDR3 runs to 15 residues. With V trimmed by 4 bases and J by 2 bases, 11 bases remained unmatched. Germline values: CDR1 SQVTM, CDR2 ANQGSEA. Here the CDR3 DNA reads TGCAGCGTTGTTGGGATTGGACAGGTTACCTACGAGCAGTACTTC. It encodes CSVVGIGQVTYEQYF.

The chain has TRBV27 and TRBJ2-1; TRBD1 agrees at 7 bases. V shed 7 bases, J shed 4 bases, and the junction held 13 bases outside the gene matches. CDR1 and CDR2 (germline): MNHEY, SMNVEV (reference sequence). CDR3 size: 16 residues. The CDR3 DNA sequence: TGTGCCAGCACCAAGCTCACAGGGGCCGATTACAATGAGCAGTTCTTC. Its translation: CASTKLTGADYNEQFF.

The CDR3 DNA is TGTGCCAGCACCAAGGGGGGGGGTTTGCCCATTCAGTACTTC. Its protein is CASTKGGGLPIQYF. This rearrangement joins TRBV7-9 to TRBJ2-4; D is possibly TRBD2 (7 bases). Trimming took off 7 bases at V and 9 bases at J, with 19 bases between the two ends. The germline CDR1 and CDR2 sequences are SEHNR and FQNEAQ (reference sequence). The CDR3 contains 14 residues.

This chain connects TRBV4-1 to TRBJ1-5; D gene ambiguous. CDR1 and CDR2 (germline): MGHRA, YSYEKL. The CDR3 spans 15 residues. Trimming pared 0 bases from V and 5 bases from J, leaving 11 bases between. The CDR3 nucleotides read TGCGCCAGCAGCCAAGACCCGACCGGGGATCAGCCCCAGCATTTT. Translating it yields CASSQDPTGDQPQHF.

This clone has a handful of counts. This chain links TRBV2 with TRBJ1-4, with a weak D call TRBD1 (6 bases). The CDR3 runs to 15 residues. Germline V gene lookup returns CDR1 SNHLY and CDR2 FYNNEI. Trimming took off 1 base at V and 8 bases at J, with 14 bases between the two ends. The CDR3 nucleotides read TGTGCCAGCAGTGAAGGGCCCTTGGGGGCAGAAAAACTGTTTTTT. It yields the protein CASSEGPLGAEKLFF.

This chain joins TRBV18 and TRBJ2-7; perhaps TRBD2 as D (7 bases). Trimming cost V 2 bases and J 6 bases, with 14 bases left between them. Germline V CDR1 and CDR2: KGHSH, LQKENI. This CDR3 contains 14 residues. The CDR3 region has the DNA TGTGCCAGCTCACCAAGGGGGGGGGCCTCCGAGCAGTACTTC. This translates into CASSPRGGASEQYF.

The chain carries TRBV9 and TRBJ2-1; D is unresolved. Germline V gives CDR1 SGDLS, CDR2 YYNGEE. The CDR3 is made up of 12 amino acids. The ends were cut back, 2 bases at V and 6 bases at J, with 6 bases in the middle. The DNA of the CDR3 is TGTGCCAGCAGCGTTTACTCCAATGAGCAGTTCTTC. It encodes CASSVYSNEQFF.

The chain links TRBV5-1 to TRBJ1-4; 9 positions match TRBD1. Germline CDR1 and CDR2: SGHRS and YFSETQ. Trimming took 4 bases from V and 7 from J; bases not matched to a gene: 8. The CDR3 spans 15 residues. In nucleotides, the CDR3 is TGCGCCAGCAGCGGGACAGGGTATCAGGCTGAAAAACTGTTTTTT. Translating gives CASSGTGYQAEKLFF.

The chain recombines TRBV4-1 with TRBJ2-7, with D perhaps TRBD1 (6 bases). The V gene lost 0 bases and the J gene lost 2 bases, with 14 bases spanning the gap. This CDR3 contains 16 residues. Germline-derived CDR1 and CDR2 are MGHRA and YSYEKL. The CDR3 DNA is TGCGCCAGCAGCCAAGATCCGGGGACAAGCCCCTACGAGCAGTACTTC. Translating gives CASSQDPGTSPYEQYF.

The gene calls are TRBV5-1 and TRBJ2-3; possibly TRBD2 for D (6 bases). This CDR3 has 14 residues. Germline assignment: CDR1 SGHRS and CDR2 YFSETQ. V lost 6 bases and J lost 2, with 13 bases in between. Here the CDR3 DNA reads TGCGCCAGCAACTGGGGGGATTACACAGATACGCAGTATTTT. It specifies CASNWGDYTDTQYF.

V usage is TRBV6-5 and J usage is TRBJ1-1, with a possible D match to TRBD1 (5 bases). CDR3 size: 15 residues. Trimming took off 0 bases at V and 4 bases at J, with 12 bases between the two ends. Per germline, CDR1 MNHEY and CDR2 SVGAGI. The CDR3 bases are TGTGCCAGCAGTTACTCGAAGGGGCTTAGCACTGAAGCTTTCTTT. Its protein product is CASSYSKGLSTEAFF.

This clone has a single count. The chain uses TRBV5-1 and TRBJ2-1; D may be TRBD1 (6 bases). The length of the CDR3 is 14 residues. Germline V gene lookup returns CDR1 SGHRS and CDR2 YFSETQ. V gave up 2 bases and J gave up 6 bases, with 12 bases separating them. The CDR3 reads CASSLGGNGNEQFF. The CDR3 nucleotides are TGCGCCAGCAGCTTAGGGGGTAATGGCAATGAGCAGTTCTTC.

The rearrangement uses TRBV7-2 and TRBJ1-5; 9 nucleotides line up with TRBD1. From germline, CDR1 is SGHTA and CDR2 FQGNSA. V dropped 5 bases and J dropped 6; count of bases not matched to a gene: 8. The CDR3 extends over 15 amino acids. CDR3 in amino acids: CASSTRTGEGQPQHF. In DNA form, the CDR3 reads TGTGCCAGCAGCACCCGGACAGGGGAGGGTCAGCCCCAGCATTTT.

In its sample, this clone was seen a few times. The V and J genes are TRBV19 and TRBJ2-4, with 7 nucleotides matching TRBD1. The V gene's germline CDR1 is LNHDA and CDR2 SQIVND (reference sequence). Losses at the gene ends were 2 bases for V and 1 base for J; bases not matched to a gene: 5. This CDR3 contains 16 residues. The DNA of the CDR3 is TGTGCCAGTAGTATAATGCAGGGGGTGGCCAAAAACATTCAGTACTTC. This translates into CASSIMQGVAKNIQYF.